The clone carrying this TCR beta chain has a count of ten or more. Its target is unknown. To make TCR beta libraries, researchers used iRepertoire HTBI primers and Arm-PCR of CDR3 regions. How the authors handled the data: From all samples, identification returned 14 TRBJ and approximately 67 TRBV segments. TCRdb fed the multiplex PCR reads into MiXCR, producing one record per CDR3 protein. It is TCRdb's table, rather than the study itself, that gives the V and J calls and clone size. The sample shows around 460,000 distinct CDR3 sequences, 12% to 15% of them seen only once. This entry belongs to a study of regulatory T cells in long-lasting Graves disease. Study observations and caveats: Blood alone, not thyroid tissue, was studied.

As to time point: newly diagnosed GD, antithyroid drugs for less than 3 months. Following extraction of RNA from PBMCs, that RNA was used to make the TCR library. One endocrinology department in Xi'an, China, was where patients came from. Trimming left V 6 bases short and J 1 base short, with 11 bases between. The CDR3 extends over 14 amino acids. Per germline, CDR1 LGHDT and CDR2 YNNKEL (reference sequence). The same data also went into a second study, on T cells in Graves' hyperthyroidism and ophthalmopathy. In that study: The study used the HTBI primer set for a first-round RT-PCR of the TCR CDR3.

The receptor was isolated from a woman in her forties or fifties with Graves disease. This material consisted of peripheral blood mononuclear cells (PBMCs), taken at new diagnosis, from a patient treated with antithyroid drugs. The genes are TRBV3-1 and TRBJ2-3; D unclear. The DNA for the CDR3 is TGTGCCAGCAGTCCCTCCTACGGCACAGATACGCAGTATTTT. It translates to CASSPSYGTDTQYF.